What follows are 10 T cell receptor beta chains derived from one specimen sequenced in a study of PD-1 blockade in classical Hodgkin lymphoma (dated by TCRdb to 2020 to 2022). Library creation used the immunoSEQ multiplex PCR assay. The table comes from immuneACCESS by way of TCRdb, which keeps in-frame sequences with V and J called. Part of the clones is missing from these tables; in studies checked, under half for an unresolved V gene and the rest for unknown reasons. The sample profile shows several thousand clones; around nine tenths of them were found once. Of the sample, approximately 1.5% is held by the ten largest clones. The label giving this sample's time point can be read as: cycle 4 day 1 (C4D1), after 6 weeks of nivolumab. Every trial patient had relapsed after autologous stem cell transplantation, and cohorts A, B and C differed in prior brentuximab vedotin exposure. A Miltenyi CD4+ T cell isolation kit was used for magnetic negative selection to purify CD4+ T cells from thawed PBMCs.

Source: CD4+ T cells from blood, taken before the fourth cycle of nivolumab. The receptors were sampled from a human donor with classical Hodgkin lymphoma.

The gene calls are TRBV7-6 and TRBJ2-7; TRBD1 matches 7 bases. This CDR3 has 13 amino acids. Losses at the gene ends were 3 bases for V and 4 bases for J; bases not matched to a gene: 3. The V gene's germline CDR1 is SGHVS and CDR2 FNYEAQ. CDR3 sequence (DNA): TGTGCCAGCAGCTTGGGGACAGCTTACGAGCAGTACTTC. This translates into CASSLGTAYEQYF.

V and J are TRBV2 and TRBJ2-3, with 12 bases that match TRBD2. Germline V lookup: CDR1 SNHLY, CDR2 FYNNEI. With V trimmed by 10 bases and J by 5 bases, 13 bases remained unmatched. The CDR3 is 16 amino acids. The CDR3 nucleotides are TGTGCCACCACGAAGGCTAGCGGGAGGGTTGGAGATACGCAGTATTTT. Encoded protein: CATTKASGRVGDTQYF.

In its sample, this clone was seen a few times. The J gene is TRBJ1-1, the V gene TRBV19, with a possible D match to TRBD1 (5 bases). Germline V lookup: CDR1 LNHDA, CDR2 SQIVND (reference sequence). CDR3 size: 15 residues. The V end was cut by 5 bases, the J end by 0 bases, with 13 bases between. CDR3 protein: CASSLTGTLNTEAFF. CDR3 nucleotides: TGTGCCAGTAGTCTCACCGGGACGTTGAACACTGAAGCTTTCTTT.

The chain couples TRBV27 to TRBJ1-2; 7 bases line up with TRBD1. The CDR3 is 14 residues long. Unmatched junction bases numbered 7, after V lost 4 bases and J lost 5 bases. CDR1 is MNHEY, CDR2 SMNVEV, per germline (reference sequence). The chain's CDR3 is CASSYQGGGYGYTF. The DNA for the CDR3 is TGTGCCAGCAGTTACCAGGGGGGCGGGTATGGCTACACCTTC.

This clone was seen only once. This chain links TRBV7-2 with TRBJ2-1, with 7 bases fitting TRBD2. V was pared by 5 bases and J by 4 bases, with 8 bases of the junction left unmatched. The germline gives CDR1 SGHTA, CDR2 FQGNSA. The CDR3 runs 15 residues. In DNA, the CDR3 is TGTGCCAGCAGCCCCCATTCGGGGGGATACAATGAGCAGTTCTTC. Translated: CASSPHSGGYNEQFF.

The chain employs TRBV6-1 and TRBJ2-1, with D tentatively TRBD1 (6 bases). The CDR3 consists of 15 residues. V gave up 1 base and J gave up 2 bases, with 9 bases separating them. CDR1 is MNHNS and CDR2 is SASEGT in the germline V gene. The CDR3: CASSEGGPPYNEQFF. The DNA of the CDR3 is TGTGCCAGCAGTGAAGGGGGGCCCCCCTACAATGAGCAGTTCTTC.

The chain has TRBV4-1 and TRBJ1-1; D is possibly TRBD1 (5 bases). The CDR3 consists of 17 residues. CDR1 is MGHRA, CDR2 YSYEKL, per germline. Trimming took off 0 bases at V and 1 base at J, with 15 bases between the two ends. CDR3 sequence (DNA): TGCGCCAGCAGCCAAGAACGGGGGTGGAGAGCGAACACTGAAGCTTTCTTT. Its translation is CASSQERGWRANTEAFF.

The chain joins TRBV4-1 to TRBJ1-1, with D possibly being TRBD1 (6 bases). The V end was cut by 3 bases, the J end by 0 bases, with 14 bases between. Germline-derived CDR1 and CDR2 are MGHRA and YSYEKL. CDR3 length equals 16 residues. The CDR3 DNA follows: TGCGCCAGCAGCCAGGGGCGGGGGGGCATGAACACTGAAGCTTTCTTT. It codes for CASSQGRGGMNTEAFF.

The V gene is TRBV7-6, the J gene TRBJ2-7; 7 positions match TRBD2. V lost 3 bases to trimming and J lost 2 bases; unmatched junction nucleotides: 7. Germline lookup yields CDR1 SGHVS and CDR2 FNYEAQ. CDR3 length equals 15 residues. CDR3 DNA sequence: TGTGCCAGCAGCTTTAATGCGGGAGACCCCTACGAGCAGTACTTC. It codes for CASSFNAGDPYEQYF.

The V gene is TRBV4-1, the J gene TRBJ2-1, with D possibly called TRBD1 or TRBD2 (6 bases each). The CDR3 contains 17 residues. CDR1 and CDR2 from the germline V gene are MGHRA and YSYEKL. Between the trimmed V and J ends, which lost 1 base and 0 bases, there was a span of 13 bases. This CDR3 is CASSQVGGRSSYNEQFF. The CDR3 DNA reads as TGCGCCAGCAGCCAAGTGGGGGGCAGGAGCTCCTACAATGAGCAGTTCTTC.